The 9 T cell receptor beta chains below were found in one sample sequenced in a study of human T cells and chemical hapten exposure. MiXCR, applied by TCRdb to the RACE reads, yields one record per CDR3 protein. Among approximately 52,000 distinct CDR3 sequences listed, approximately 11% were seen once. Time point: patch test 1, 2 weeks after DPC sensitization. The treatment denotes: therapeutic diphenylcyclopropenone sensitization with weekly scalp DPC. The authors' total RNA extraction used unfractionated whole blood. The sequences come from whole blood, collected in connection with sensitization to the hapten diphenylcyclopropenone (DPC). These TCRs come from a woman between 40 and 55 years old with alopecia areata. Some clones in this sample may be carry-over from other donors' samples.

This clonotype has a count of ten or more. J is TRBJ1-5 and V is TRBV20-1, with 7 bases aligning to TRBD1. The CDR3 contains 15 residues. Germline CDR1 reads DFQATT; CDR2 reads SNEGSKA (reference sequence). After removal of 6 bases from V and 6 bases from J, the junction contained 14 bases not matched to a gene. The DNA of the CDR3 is TGCAGTGCCGCGAGCGACAGGGTTCGAAGTCAGCCCCAGCATTTT. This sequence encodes CSAASDRVRSQPQHF.

The CDR3 DNA sequence: TGTGCCAGCAGCAAAAGGGGGTACGAGCAGTACTTC. Translated, it gives CASSKRGYEQYF. The genes are TRBV6-1 and TRBJ2-7, with D maybe TRBD1 (6 bases). The germline CDR1 and CDR2 sequences are MNHNS and SASEGT. CDR3 length: 12 residues. Deletions cut 6 bases from V and 4 bases from J, with 10 bases between.

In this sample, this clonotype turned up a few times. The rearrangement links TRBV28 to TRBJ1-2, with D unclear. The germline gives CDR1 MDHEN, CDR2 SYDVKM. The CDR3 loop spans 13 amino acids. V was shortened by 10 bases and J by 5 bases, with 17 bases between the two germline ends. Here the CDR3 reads CANHRDPKYGYTF. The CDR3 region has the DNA TGTGCCAATCACCGGGATCCCAAGTATGGCTACACCTTC.

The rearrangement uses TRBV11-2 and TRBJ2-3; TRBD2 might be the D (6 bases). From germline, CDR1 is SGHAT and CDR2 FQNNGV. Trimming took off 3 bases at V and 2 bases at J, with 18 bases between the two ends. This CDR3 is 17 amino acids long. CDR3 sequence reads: CASSFWDFRDSTDTQYF. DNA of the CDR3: TGTGCCAGCAGCTTCTGGGACTTCCGGGACTCCACAGATACGCAGTATTTT. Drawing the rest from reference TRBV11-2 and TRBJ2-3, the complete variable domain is EAGVAQSPRYKIIEKRQSVAFWCNPISGHATLYWYQQILGQGPKLLIQFQNNGVVDDSQLPKDRFSAERLKGVDSTLKIQPAKLEDSAVYLCASSFWDFRDSTDTQYFGPGTRLTVL.

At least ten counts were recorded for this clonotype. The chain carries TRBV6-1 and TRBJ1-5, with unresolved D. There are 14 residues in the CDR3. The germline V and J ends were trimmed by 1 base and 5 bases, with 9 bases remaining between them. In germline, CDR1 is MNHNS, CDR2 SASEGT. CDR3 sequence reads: CASSEDGQHQPQHF. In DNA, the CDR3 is TGTGCCAGCAGTGAAGATGGGCAGCATCAGCCCCAGCATTTT.

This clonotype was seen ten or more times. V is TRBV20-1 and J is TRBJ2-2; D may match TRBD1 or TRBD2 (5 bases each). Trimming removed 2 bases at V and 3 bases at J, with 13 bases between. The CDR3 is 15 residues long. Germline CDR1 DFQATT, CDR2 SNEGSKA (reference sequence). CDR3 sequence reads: CSARSSGRDTGELFF. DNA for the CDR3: TGCAGTGCTAGATCCTCGGGGCGCGACACCGGGGAGCTGTTTTTT.

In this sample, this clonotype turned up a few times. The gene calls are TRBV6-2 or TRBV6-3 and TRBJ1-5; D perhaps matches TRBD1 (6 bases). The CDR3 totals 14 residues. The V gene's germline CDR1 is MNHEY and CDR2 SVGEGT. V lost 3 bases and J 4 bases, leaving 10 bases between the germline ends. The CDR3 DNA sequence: TGTGCCAGCAGTTATTGGGGGGCAAATCAGCCCCAGCATTTT. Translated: CASSYWGANQPQHF.

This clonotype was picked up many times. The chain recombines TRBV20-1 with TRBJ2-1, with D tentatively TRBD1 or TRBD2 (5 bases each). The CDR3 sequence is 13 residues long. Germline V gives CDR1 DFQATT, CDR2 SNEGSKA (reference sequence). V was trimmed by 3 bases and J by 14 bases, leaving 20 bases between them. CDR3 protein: CSASPSGAKPEFF. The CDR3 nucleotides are TGCAGTGCTAGTCCATCCGGGGCTAAACCGGAGTTCTTC.

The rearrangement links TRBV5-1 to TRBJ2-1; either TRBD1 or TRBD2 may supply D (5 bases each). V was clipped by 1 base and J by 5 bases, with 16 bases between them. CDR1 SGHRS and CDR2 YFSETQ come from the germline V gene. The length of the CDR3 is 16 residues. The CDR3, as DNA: TGCGCCAGCAGCTTGTCGCCGGGACGACCAAACAATGAGCAGTTCTTC. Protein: CASSLSPGRPNNEQFF.